In its sample, the clone carrying this T cell receptor (beta chain) was seen a few times. Its specificity is unknown. The isolated RNA, all of it, was reverse transcribed, so expressed TCRB transcripts were what got sequenced. TCRdb's table, derived via immunoSEQ multiplex PCR, lists solely in-frame clones and lacks some. The sample includes over 600,000 clones, roughly 12% of them seen just once. CDR3 length equals 15 residues. The germline V gene encodes CDR1 SEHNR and CDR2 FQNEAQ (reference sequence). Trimming removed 5 bases from V and 4 bases from J, with 15 bases in between. The data originate from a study of beta chain features in type 1 diabetes. Donors contributed one heparinised blood draw apiece, averaging roughly 0.12 L. Study-level points and caveats: There were fewer insertions and more deletions at the VDJ junctions of type 1 diabetes patients. Cells expressing TCR highly could be over-represented by cDNA sequencing. Type 1 diabetes patients had TCRB CDR3s that were shorter (moderately but significantly so) in all four CD4+ subsets.

The source is a man aged 25 to 40 with type 1 diabetes. The sequenced material came from naive CD4+ T cells from blood. The rearrangement uses TRBV7-9 and TRBJ2-1; D possibly uses TRBD1 or TRBD2 (5 bases each). CDR3 region: CASSPVGEWYNEQFF. DNA of the CDR3: TGTGCCAGCAGCCCCGTGGGGGAGTGGTACAATGAGCAGTTCTTC.